The 10 T cell receptor beta chains given below trace back to one sample, sequenced in a study of cytomegalovirus exposure and HLA in healthy donors. Assay: immunoSEQ multiplex PCR; the TCRdb copy retains only in-frame clones and omits some. The sample has over 85,000 clones, about 94% seen once. The sample taken for sequencing was PBMCs. The receptors stem from a woman aged 18-29 years in good health and CMV-seronegative.

This chain joins TRBV2 and TRBJ2-1; perhaps TRBD2 as D (5 bases). The CDR3 is made up of 14 amino acids. CDR1 is SNHLY, CDR2 FYNNEI, per germline. Trimming took off 3 bases at V and 15 bases at J, with 21 bases between the two ends. The CDR3 DNA reads TGTGCCAGCAGTGAGTCCTTTAGCAGGACCCGGGGGTTCTTC. Its translation: CASSESFSRTRGFF.

The V gene is TRBV4-1, the J gene TRBJ2-7; D possibly corresponds to TRBD2 (6 bases). V was cut by 6 bases and J by 5 bases, with 17 bases left in between. Germline V gene data show CDR1 as MGHRA and CDR2 as YSYEKL. CDR3 length: 14 amino acids. CDR3 residues: CASRRDLGLNEQYF. The CDR3 DNA reads TGCGCCAGCAGGAGGGACTTGGGGTTGAACGAGCAGTACTTC.

This sequence joins TRBV14 and TRBJ2-7; TRBD1 matches 10 bases. V shed 5 bases, J shed 4 bases, and the junction held 8 bases outside the gene matches. The CDR3 spans 15 residues. The germline CDR1 and CDR2 sequences are SGHDN and FVKESK. CDR3 nucleotide sequence: TGTGCCAGCAGCGCCCGGGACAGGGGTTTGTACGAGCAGTACTTC. Its protein product is CASSARDRGLYEQYF.

The rearrangement joins TRBV4-1 to TRBJ2-3, with D possibly TRBD2 on 6 matching bases. Germline values: CDR1 MGHRA, CDR2 YSYEKL. The CDR3 has 16 residues. V lost 0 bases and J 4 bases, leaving 14 bases between the germline ends. The CDR3 nucleotides are TGCGCCAGCAGCCAAGATGGCGGGGCTGTAGCAGATACGCAGTATTTT. Amino acid sequence: CASSQDGGAVADTQYF.

The gene calls are TRBV6-1 and TRBJ1-1; D remains unclear. CDR1 and CDR2 (germline): MNHNS, SASEGT. The CDR3 extends over 15 amino acids. V was pared by 7 bases and J by 3 bases, with 18 bases between. Written as DNA, the CDR3 is TGTGCCAGCACAGGAATGCCCGGGGTTCACACTGAAGCTTTCTTT. Translating it yields CASTGMPGVHTEAFF.

This clone was found a few times. The rearrangement joins TRBV27 to TRBJ1-2, with D uncertain. The CDR3 runs to 14 residues. V was trimmed by 4 bases and J by 6 bases, leaving 15 bases between them. Looked up from germline, CDR1 is MNHEY and CDR2 is SMNVEV (reference sequence). The chain's CDR3 is CASSYSGRFDGYTF. CDR3 sequence (DNA): TGTGCCAGCAGTTACTCCGGCAGGTTCGATGGCTACACCTTC.

V is TRBV9 and J is TRBJ2-3, with a weak D call TRBD2 (6 bases). V was cut by 0 bases and J by 5 bases, with 10 bases left in between. CDR3 size: 14 residues. Looked up from germline, CDR1 is SGDLS and CDR2 is YYNGEE. For the CDR3, the DNA is TGTGCCAGCAGCGTAGGGCTAGCGCAAGATACGCAGTATTTT. Its protein is CASSVGLAQDTQYF.

This chain links TRBV5-1 with TRBJ1-2; D call uncertain. This CDR3 region has 15 residues. V dropped 0 bases and J dropped 4 bases, with 13 bases sitting between them. Germline-derived CDR1 and CDR2 are SGHRS and YFSETQ. In DNA form, the CDR3 reads TGCGCCAGCAGCTTGGTGGCCAGCGCCAGCTATGGCTACACCTTC. This gives the protein CASSLVASASYGYTF.

V is TRBV5-1 and J is TRBJ2-1, with D possibly matching TRBD1 (6 bases). The V gene lost 0 bases and the J gene lost 7 bases, with 11 bases spanning the gap. The CDR3 runs to 14 residues. From germline, CDR1 is SGHRS and CDR2 YFSETQ. The CDR3 DNA reads as TGCGCCAGCAGCTTGGGGACCACAGGGAATGAGCAGTTCTTC. It yields the protein CASSLGTTGNEQFF.

This chain links TRBV4-1 with TRBJ1-1; TRBD1 agrees at 7 bases. CDR1 and CDR2 (germline): MGHRA, YSYEKL. The CDR3 contains 15 residues. Trimming took 4 bases from V and 3 from J; bases not matched to a gene: 8. The DNA of the CDR3 is TGCGCCAGCAGCCTACCACAGGGGACCCACACTGAAGCTTTCTTT. Its protein is CASSLPQGTHTEAFF.